This entry lists 25 T cell receptor beta chains sequenced from one sample in a study of T cells in Graves' hyperthyroidism and ophthalmopathy. Amplified TCR beta CDR3 regions came from RNA transcripts. RT-PCR in the first round (using the HTBI primer set) targeted the TCR CDR3. TCRdb re-derived calls from the multiplex PCR reads in MiXCR, one entry per CDR3 protein. The sample gives 350,000 to 450,000 distinct CDR3 sequences, about 15% of which show up once; 11% is in the top ten. Sequenced sample: blood. The receptors here all came from a woman aged 55-70 years with Graves' hyperthyroidism.

This clonotype was detected a few times. The rearrangement links TRBV19 to TRBJ2-7, with no clear D. Germline-derived CDR1 and CDR2 are LNHDA and SQIVND (reference sequence). V was shortened by 3 bases and J by 4 bases, with 16 bases between the two germline ends. This CDR3 has 15 residues. The CDR3 region is CASSMAFRWQYEQYF. CDR3 bases: TGTGCCAGTAGTATGGCGTTCAGGTGGCAGTACGAGCAGTACTTC.

This clonotype was picked up many times. The rearrangement links TRBV20-1 to TRBJ2-3, with D maybe TRBD1 (6 bases). Between the trimmed V and J ends, which lost 3 bases and 2 bases, there was a span of 15 bases. CDR3 length: 15 amino acids. Per the germline V gene, CDR1 is DFQATT and CDR2 is SNEGSKA (reference sequence). The CDR3 loop reads CSARGARSSTDTQYF. The CDR3 coding sequence is TGCAGTGCTAGGGGGGCTCGGAGTTCCACAGATACGCAGTATTTT.

The genes are TRBV6-2 or TRBV6-3 and TRBJ2-3, with D perhaps TRBD2 (5 bases). The CDR3 has 13 amino acids. Germline CDR1 MNHEY, CDR2 SVGEGT. The germline V and J ends were trimmed by 8 bases and 2 bases, with 11 bases remaining between them. Here the CDR3 reads CASERGTTDTQYF. CDR3 bases: TGTGCCAGCGAACGGGGAACCACAGATACGCAGTATTTT.

The CDR3 DNA follows: TGCAGTGCTGGCGGGAGGGACCACGGGCAGTACTTC. Amino acid sequence: CSAGGRDHGQYF. The rearrangement uses TRBV20-1 and TRBJ2-7, with 9 bases identical to TRBD2. Germline CDR1 and CDR2: DFQATT and SNEGSKA (reference sequence). J gave up 9 bases and V 5 bases, and 8 bases lay outside the gene matches. CDR3 length equals 12 residues.

The V gene is TRBV11-2, the J gene TRBJ2-7, with D tentatively TRBD1 or TRBD2 (6 bases each). Germline V CDR1 and CDR2: SGHAT, FQNNGV. CDR3 length: 16 amino acids. V shed 4 bases and J shed 7 bases, with 23 bases lying between them. The CDR3 region is CASSSDPGASFNEQYF. Here the CDR3 DNA reads TGTGCCAGCAGCTCGGATCCGGGGGCCTCTTTCAATGAGCAGTACTTC. Complete variable domain (other parts from reference TRBV11-2 and TRBJ2-7): EAGVAQSPRYKIIEKRQSVAFWCNPISGHATLYWYQQILGQGPKLLIQFQNNGVVDDSQLPKDRFSAERLKGVDSTLKIQPAKLEDSAVYLCASSSDPGASFNEQYFGPGTRLTVT.

This clonotype was detected a few times. The gene calls are TRBV5-4 and TRBJ2-3, with 13 bases aligning to TRBD2. From germline, CDR1 is SGHNT and CDR2 YYREEE (reference sequence). CDR3 size: 17 residues. Germline trimming cut 2 bases from V and 5 bases from J; bases unmatched to any gene: 8. CDR3 in amino acids: CASSFRTSGSYKDTQYF. DNA of the CDR3: TGTGCCAGCAGCTTTCGGACTAGCGGGAGTTATAAAGATACGCAGTATTTT.

There are many counts of this clonotype. The V and J genes are TRBV18 and TRBJ2-1; 7 bases fit TRBD1. Germline CDR1 and CDR2: KGHSH and LQKENI. With 5 bases clipped from V and 9 bases from J, the junction kept 7 bases outside the gene matches. The CDR3 loop spans 13 amino acids. The CDR3 loop reads CASSDMTGSEQFF. The CDR3, as DNA: TGTGCCAGCTCAGACATGACAGGGTCTGAGCAGTTCTTC.

This clonotype was observed a few times. DNA of the CDR3: TGCGCCAGCAGCTTCGACAGGGGGGTCGAGCAGTACTTC. Translating it yields CASSFDRGVEQYF. This chain connects TRBV5-1 to TRBJ2-7, with 9 bases matching TRBD1. CDR3 length: 13 residues. From germline, CDR1 is SGHRS and CDR2 YFSETQ. V trimming: 2 bases; J trimming: 6 bases; junction bases outside the gene matches: 3.

This clonotype was recorded many times. This rearrangement joins TRBV14 to TRBJ1-1, with a weak D call TRBD1 (6 bases). Trimming cost V 4 bases and J 4 bases, with 7 bases left between them. CDR1 SGHDN and CDR2 FVKESK come from the germline V gene. The CDR3 runs 12 residues. The CDR3 protein is CASSRGATEAFF. CDR3 DNA: TGTGCCAGCAGCCGGGGGGCCACTGAAGCTTTCTTT.

There are many counts of this clonotype. The J gene is TRBJ1-1, the V gene TRBV5-1; unclear D gene. Trimming shortened V by 0 bases and J by 2 bases, and 5 bases separated the two germline ends. The CDR3 is 13 amino acids. Germline V gene lookup returns CDR1 SGHRS and CDR2 YFSETQ. The chain's CDR3 is CASSLDSNTEAFF. CDR3 DNA sequence: TGCGCCAGCAGCTTGGATTCAAACACTGAAGCTTTCTTT.

DNA of the CDR3: TGTGCCAGCAGCTTAAGGGGGGAGGCTAGCGGGGTAAGAAACAATGAGCAGTTCTTC. Protein product: CASSLRGEASGVRNNEQFF. The genes are TRBV7-3 and TRBJ2-1; TRBD2 matches 9 bases. Trimming at V came to 1 base and at J to 5 bases, leaving 15 bases not matched to a gene. The CDR3 runs 19 residues. Germline V gene sequence: CDR1 SGHTA, CDR2 FQGTGA.

This clonotype was picked up a small number of times. The V and J genes are TRBV28 and TRBJ2-3; TRBD2 matches 7 bases. This CDR3 has 13 amino acids. Trimming took 6 bases from V and 14 from J; bases not matched to a gene: 14. Germline-derived CDR1 and CDR2 are MDHEN and SYDVKM. The CDR3 spells CASRQRGGVAGYF. CDR3 nucleotide sequence: TGTGCCAGCAGGCAAAGGGGCGGGGTAGCGGGGTATTTT.

This clonotype was counted at least ten times. The gene calls are TRBV29-1 and TRBJ2-1, with 11 bases aligning to TRBD1. From germline, CDR1 is SQVTM and CDR2 ANQGSEA. CDR3 length equals 15 residues. The V and J ends lost 8 bases and 3 bases, in that order; junction bases with no gene match: 9. CDR3 sequence (DNA): TGCAGCATCCGGACCGGGACAGGGGGCTACAATGAGCAGTTCTTC. Its protein is CSIRTGTGGYNEQFF.

This clonotype was counted at least ten times. V gene TRBV7-9 combines with J gene TRBJ2-5, with a weak D call TRBD1 (5 bases). Germline V gene lookup returns CDR1 SEHNR and CDR2 FQNEAQ (reference sequence). The CDR3 runs to 12 residues. Between the trimmed V and J ends, which lost 5 bases and 13 bases, there was a span of 17 bases. The CDR3 nucleotides are TGTGCCAGCAGCCACTCCACAGGACCTGGGTACTTC. As protein: CASSHSTGPGYF.

This clonotype was found many times. The chain is built from TRBV12-3 or TRBV12-4 and TRBJ2-7; possibly TRBD1 for D (6 bases). This CDR3 spans 13 amino acids. The V end lost 3 bases, the J end lost 3 bases, and 9 bases lay between the germline ends. The DNA of the CDR3 is TGTGCCAGCAGTTTCGGACAGATCTACGAGCAGTACTTC. Protein: CASSFGQIYEQYF.

This clonotype was seen a handful of times. The genes are TRBV4-1 and TRBJ2-1; D not certain. Germline V CDR1 and CDR2: MGHRA, YSYEKL. Trimming took 1 base from V and 9 from J, leaving 16 bases between them. The CDR3 covers 15 residues. The CDR3 bases are TGCGCCAGCAGCCAAGTGGTGGGCGCCGGGCTTGAGCAGTTCTTC. Translation gives CASSQVVGAGLEQFF.

A few counts support this clonotype. The chain recombines TRBV28 with TRBJ2-7; D ambiguous. The length of the CDR3 is 16 residues. Trimming removed 5 bases from V and 1 base from J, with 18 bases in between. Germline V CDR1 and CDR2: MDHEN, SYDVKM. The CDR3 loop reads CASSPPALTFSYEQYF. In DNA, the CDR3 is TGTGCCAGCAGTCCACCCGCACTCACATTTTCCTACGAGCAGTACTTC.

This clonotype came up many times. The chain is built from TRBV20-1 and TRBJ2-1; TRBD2 matches at 15 bases. V was pared by 4 bases and J by 4 bases, with 5 bases of the junction left unmatched. Germline loops: CDR1 DFQATT, CDR2 SNEGSKA (reference sequence). The CDR3 contains 16 residues. The CDR3 bases are TGCAGTGCTATCCCGGGACTAGCGGGAGGATACAATGAGCAGTTCTTC. It specifies CSAIPGLAGGYNEQFF.

This clonotype was seen many times. The chain combines TRBV12-3 or TRBV12-4 with TRBJ1-1; the match to TRBD1 covers 7 bases. Trimming cost V 7 bases and J 1 base; bases outside gene matches: 3. The CDR3 covers 13 residues. CDR3: CASTRTGNTEAFF. CDR3 sequence (DNA): TGTGCCAGCACCAGGACAGGGAACACTGAAGCTTTCTTT.

This clonotype was seen many times. The CDR3 spells CASSPRRGEETQYF. The DNA for the CDR3 is TGTGCCAGCAGCCCCCGTCGGGGGGAAGAGACCCAGTACTTC. The rearrangement joins TRBV7-6 to TRBJ2-5; 7 bases match TRBD2. Germline lookup yields CDR1 SGHVS and CDR2 FNYEAQ. V lost 5 bases to trimming and J lost 3 bases; unmatched junction nucleotides: 6. The length of the CDR3 is 14 residues.

This clonotype showed up many times. This chain links TRBV30 with TRBJ1-2, with D uncertain. V lost 3 bases and J lost 8, with 10 bases in between. Looked up from germline, CDR1 is GTSNPN and CDR2 is SVGIG (reference sequence). This CDR3 has 11 residues. Here the CDR3 reads CAWSLKGGYTF. Written as DNA, the CDR3 is TGTGCCTGGAGCCTGAAGGGAGGCTACACCTTC. Variable domain in full (rest from reference TRBV30 and TRBJ1-2): SQTIHQWPATLVQPVGSPLSLECTVEGTSNPNLYWYRQAAGRGLQLLFYSVGIGQISSEVPQNLSASRPQDRQFILSSKKLLLSDSGFYLCAWSLKGGYTFGSGTRLTVV.

The chain joins TRBV11-2 to TRBJ2-7; D not resolved. The CDR3 has 15 residues. In germline, CDR1 is SGHAT, CDR2 FQNNGV. The V end lost 1 base, the J end lost 2 bases, and 12 bases lay between the germline ends. The CDR3: CASSLGGEGTYEQYF. The DNA of the CDR3 is TGTGCCAGCAGCTTAGGTGGTGAAGGGACCTACGAGCAGTACTTC.

The gene calls are TRBV5-5 and TRBJ2-7; D gene ambiguous. In germline, CDR1 is SGHKS, CDR2 YYEKEE (reference sequence). The CDR3 totals 12 residues. The V gene lost 3 bases and the J gene lost 2 bases, with 6 bases spanning the gap. CDR3 nucleotide sequence: TGTGCCAGCAGCTCCTGGGCCTACGAGCAGTACTTC. It codes for CASSSWAYEQYF.

This clonotype has a count of ten or more. The chain carries TRBV6-1 and TRBJ2-5; 9 bases are shared with TRBD2. V gave up 8 bases and J gave up 0 bases; unmatched junction bases: 4. CDR1 is MNHNS and CDR2 is SASEGT in the germline V gene. This CDR3 is 14 amino acids long. CDR3 region: CASGVAGDQETQYF. The CDR3 DNA sequence: TGTGCCAGCGGCGTAGCGGGAGACCAAGAGACCCAGTACTTC.

This clonotype was picked up many times. J is TRBJ1-1 and V is TRBV7-8, with D maybe TRBD1 (6 bases). Trimming took 5 bases from V and 5 from J, leaving 18 bases between them. CDR3 size: 15 residues. Per the germline V gene, CDR1 is SGHVS and CDR2 is FQNEAQ. The CDR3 is CASSPDRGGKTEAFF. The CDR3 DNA sequence: TGTGCCAGCAGCCCAGATCGAGGGGGTAAAACTGAAGCTTTCTTT.